These T cell receptor beta chains were read from a single sample in a study of a mutant IDH1 vaccine in newly diagnosed glioma. Assay: immunoSEQ multiplex PCR; the TCRdb copy retains only in-frame clones and omits some. The sample comprises around 40,000 clones, 60% to 85% of which are singletons, and around 6.9% rests with the top ten. The antigens of these receptors remain unknown. The source was PBMCs, collected from a glioma patient whose treatment included an IDH1 peptide vaccine. The receptors were gathered from a woman in her thirties or forties with glioma. Some clones in this sample may be carry-over from other donors' samples. Both conserved end residues are part of each CDR3. A D gene is named only where the DNA matches it firmly. Clone sizes are given selectively: once, few, many, or a class where the clone is expanded.

CDR3	DNA	J	D	V	size
CASKPAPANYGYTF	TGTGCCAGCAAGCCGGCCCCAGCTAACTATGGCTACACCTTC	TRBJ1-2	.	TRBV2	.
CASSIAGDGYQPQHF	TGTGCCAGTAGTATAGCCGGTGATGGATATCAGCCCCAGCATTTT	TRBJ1-5	.	TRBV19	.
CATTSGLAGAEQYF	TGTGCCACCACGTCCGGGCTAGCGGGAGCCGAGCAGTACTTC	TRBJ2-7	TRBD2	TRBV15	.
CASSPGGGGTEAFF	TGTGCCAGCAGCCCCGGGGGAGGAGGCACTGAAGCTTTCTTT	TRBJ1-1	.	TRBV5-4	few
CASSLSVGRETQYF	TGTGCCAGCAGCTTATCGGTGGGAAGGGAGACCCAGTACTTC	TRBJ2-5	.	TRBV7-2	.
CASSQDGIYGYTF	TGCGCCAGCAGCCAAGACGGGATCTATGGCTACACCTTC	TRBJ1-2	.	TRBV4-1	.
CASRVDRNYGYTF	TGCGCCAGCAGAGTCGACAGGAACTATGGCTACACCTTC	TRBJ1-2	.	TRBV5-1	.
CASSQGTSGSGTDTQYF	TGCGCCAGCAGCCAAGGGACTAGCGGGTCCGGGACAGATACGCAGTATTTT	TRBJ2-3	TRBD2	TRBV4-1	.
CASSEYYYNEQFF	TGTGCCAGCAGTGAATACTACTACAATGAGCAGTTCTTC	TRBJ2-1	.	TRBV25-1	.
CATSRGAGDQPQHF	TGTGCCACCAGCAGAGGGGCGGGCGATCAGCCCCAGCATTTT	TRBJ1-5	.	TRBV15	.
CASFSVGHGYTF	TGTGCCAGCTTTTCGGTCGGACATGGCTACACCTTC	TRBJ1-2	.	TRBV28	.
CASSTGQGGLSYGYTF	TGTGCCAGCAGCACGGGACAGGGGGGCCTTAGCTATGGCTACACCTTC	TRBJ1-2	TRBD1	TRBV7-2	.
CASSVAGHEKLFF	TGTGCCAGCAGCGTAGCAGGGCATGAAAAACTGTTTTTT	TRBJ1-4	.	TRBV9	few
CASSPRAESEQYF	TGTGCCAGCAGCCCCAGGGCAGAGAGCGAGCAGTACTTC	TRBJ2-7	.	TRBV7-9	.
CASSLTRGTEAFF	TGTGCCAGCAGTTTAACTAGGGGCACTGAAGCTTTCTTT	TRBJ1-1	.	TRBV28	.
CASSTDRVSTEAFF	TGCGCCAGCAGCACAGACAGGGTTAGCACTGAAGCTTTCTTT	TRBJ1-1	TRBD1	TRBV5-1	.
CASSEAITDGYTF	TGTGCCAGCAGTGAGGCCATAACTGATGGCTACACCTTC	TRBJ1-2	.	TRBV25-1	.
CASSISFHYEQYF	TGTGCCAGTAGTATTTCGTTCCACTACGAGCAGTACTTC	TRBJ2-7	.	TRBV19	once
CASGLVPPGQGPPYSGNTIYF	TGTGCTAGTGGTTTGGTACCCCCGGGACAAGGGCCACCTTACTCTGGAAACACCATATATTTT	TRBJ1-3	.	TRBV12-5	.
CSGGRGQGGELFF	TGCAGCGGGGGTCGGGGGCAGGGCGGGGAGCTGTTTTTT	TRBJ2-2	.	TRBV29-1	.
CASSSTGGSYEKLFF	TGTGCCAGCAGCTCGACAGGGGGCTCGTATGAAAAACTGTTTTTT	TRBJ1-4	TRBD1	TRBV5-6	.
CASSHPRPRGTGELFF	TGTGCCAGCAGCCATCCCCGTCCCAGGGGGACCGGGGAGCTGTTTTTT	TRBJ2-2	TRBD1	TRBV5-4	.
CASSSGGLAANEQFF	TGCGCCAGCAGCTCAGGGGGACTAGCGGCAAATGAGCAGTTCTTC	TRBJ2-1	TRBD2	TRBV5-1	.
CASSPDFDYGYTF	TGCGCCAGCAGCCCGGACTTCGACTATGGCTACACCTTC	TRBJ1-2	.	TRBV5-1	.
CAPTRVLAKNIQYF	TGTGCGCCGACGCGGGTTCTAGCCAAAAACATTCAGTACTTC	TRBJ2-4	.	TRBV21-1	.
CASSDRGSNQPQHF	TGTGCCAGCAGCGACAGGGGAAGCAATCAGCCCCAGCATTTT	TRBJ1-5	TRBD1	TRBV7-2	.
CAWRWAFF	TGTGCCTGGAGGTGGGCTTTCTTT	TRBJ1-1	.	TRBV30	few
CASSTRNGLAKKETQYF	TGTGCCAGTAGTACACGCAACGGACTAGCGAAAAAAGAGACCCAGTACTTC	TRBJ2-5	TRBD2	TRBV19	.
CASTSYRATGELFF	TGTGCCAGCACGTCTTACCGGGCAACCGGGGAGCTGTTTTTT	TRBJ2-2	.	TRBV18	once